The rows below give T cell receptor beta chains drawn from one sample of a study of identical twins. In TCRdb, the 5' RACE reads were re-called with MiXCR into one record per CDR3 protein. The sample consists of fewer than 500,000 distinct CDR3 sequences, roughly an eighth of them appearing once. The data also belong to a second study, concerning yellow fever vaccine responses in identical twins.

Sequencing was performed on CD4+ T cells sorted from blood. All receptors derive from a woman between 18 and 29 years old in good health. Each CDR3 is given with its conserved first and last residue. The D gene is left open where the match is weak. Expanded clones get a size class; other rows say once, few or many, or leave the size out.

CDR3nt,CDR3aa,abundance,j_gene,d_gene,v_gene
TGTGCCAGCAGCCAAGGGGGACCGGGACTAACCTACAATGAGCAGTTCTTC,CASSQGGPGLTYNEQFF,few,TRBJ2-1,TRBD2,TRBV3-1
TGCGCCAGCAGCAAGCCCGGGACAGGCACCAATGAGCAGTTCTTC,CASSKPGTGTNEQFF,few,TRBJ2-1,TRBD1,TRBV5-1
TGCAGTGCTAGAGGTCGCGGCGAGGGAGGCTACACCTTC,CSARGRGEGGYTF,-,TRBJ1-2,-,TRBV20-1
TGTGCCAGCAGCCTATTTGAAGACACTGAAGCTTTCTTT,CASSLFEDTEAFF,-,TRBJ1-1,-,TRBV3-1
TGCAGTGCTAGCACTTCGACAGGGAATAATCAGCCCCAGCATTTT,CSASTSTGNNQPQHF,-,TRBJ1-5,TRBD1,TRBV20-1
TGCGCCAGCAGCCAAGGGGTGGGAGGCTACACCTTC,CASSQGVGGYTF,-,TRBJ1-2,-,TRBV4-3
TGTGCCAGCAGTTTGTTGAAAGAGGGGGCCGTCACAGATACGCAGTATTTT,CASSLLKEGAVTDTQYF,-,TRBJ2-3,TRBD1,TRBV25-1
TGTGCCAGCAGTGAGGGACGAACAGGGGGGACCAAAAACATTCAGTACTTC,CASSEGRTGGTKNIQYF,-,TRBJ2-4,TRBD1,TRBV25-1
TGTGCCAGCAGCTTGGCTGGGACAGTCTCATACACTGAAGCTTTCTTT,CASSLAGTVSYTEAFF,few,TRBJ1-1,TRBD1,TRBV7-2
TGTGCCAGCAGCTTACTGACACAGCAGTTCTTC,CASSLLTQQFF,-,TRBJ2-1,-,TRBV7-2
TGTGCCAGCAGTTACTCGGCAGGGGGCCCGTACGAGCAGTACTTC,CASSYSAGGPYEQYF,many,TRBJ2-7,TRBD1,TRBV6-5
TGTGCTAGCAGCTTAGCAGGGCTTTTCAATGAGCAGTTCTTC,CASSLAGLFNEQFF,-,TRBJ2-1,-,TRBV7-7
TGTGCCTCCAGGACAGCGAATGAAAAACTGTTTTTT,CASRTANEKLFF,-,TRBJ1-4,-,TRBV28
TGTGCCAGCAGCTCCGGGACGAACATGAACACTGAAGCTTTCTTT,CASSSGTNMNTEAFF,once,TRBJ1-1,-,TRBV3-1
TGCGCCAGCAGCCAAGATTGGCTAGTAGGAGGAGATACGCAGTATTTT,CASSQDWLVGGDTQYF,few,TRBJ2-3,-,TRBV4-3
TGCAGTGCCCCGCGGCAGGGGATCAATCAGCCCCAGCATTTT,CSAPRQGINQPQHF,few,TRBJ1-5,-,TRBV20-1
TGTGCCAGCAGTACCGCCTTGGGACGCTCTGGGGCCAACGTCCTGACTTTC,CASSTALGRSGANVLTF,-,TRBJ2-6,-,TRBV2
TGTGCCAGCAGCCAGACAGGGGGCCCCCGCTACGAGCAGTACTTC,CASSQTGGPRYEQYF,-,TRBJ2-7,TRBD1,TRBV7-2
TGTGCCAGCAGCTCTCGGGGGCGGAGCTCCTACAATGAGCAGTTCTTC,CASSSRGRSSYNEQFF,many,TRBJ2-1,-,TRBV12-3/TRBV12-4
TGTGCCACCAGCAGGACCATTACTCAATACAATGAGCAGTTCTTC,CATSRTITQYNEQFF,few,TRBJ2-1,-,TRBV15
TGTGCCAGCAGCCAATTTGGGCGCGGCGACGAGCAGTACTTC,CASSQFGRGDEQYF,few,TRBJ2-7,-,TRBV3-1
TGCGCCAGCAGCCAAGATCCCCAGCGGACGAACACCGGGGAGCTGTTTTTT,CASSQDPQRTNTGELFF,-,TRBJ2-2,-,TRBV4-1
TGTGCCAGCAGCCAAGTCCGGACAGGGAGGACCTACGAGCAGTACTTC,CASSQVRTGRTYEQYF,few,TRBJ2-7,TRBD1,TRBV3-1
TGTGCCAGCAGTGAAGGGGTTGGCTACACCTTC,CASSEGVGYTF,-,TRBJ1-2,-,TRBV6-4
TGCAGTGCGCTTACTAGCGGGAGTAGTGGTACAGATACGCAGTATTTT,CSALTSGSSGTDTQYF,few,TRBJ2-3,TRBD2,TRBV20-1
TGTGCCAGCGCTGGCCTTGAAAATATTGAGCAGTTCTTC,CASAGLENIEQFF,-,TRBJ2-1,-,TRBV6-1
TGTGCCTGGAGTGCTCTCGGGGCAAATGAAAAACTGTTTTTT,CAWSALGANEKLFF,few,TRBJ1-4,-,TRBV30
TGTGCCATCAGTGAGGTGGGAGGCGACGAGCAGTACTTC,CAISEVGGDEQYF,-,TRBJ2-7,-,TRBV10-3